The clone carrying this T cell receptor beta chain has more than one count but fewer than ten. This CDR3 spans 14 amino acids. From germline, CDR1 is MGHRA and CDR2 YSYEKL. Between the trimmed V and J ends, which lost 2 bases and 8 bases, there was a span of 15 bases. These data are taken from a study of early T cells in non-severe SARS-CoV-2 infection. Unique molecular identifier tags were affixed to discrete cDNA molecules. Using its own MiXCR run on the 5' RACE reads, TCRdb lists one record per CDR3 protein. The sample holds more than 40,000 distinct CDR3 sequences; around 7.8% are singletons and the top ten take under 9.5%.

The V call is TRBV4-1, the J call TRBJ1-1; weak D call: TRBD1 (5 bases). The clonotype originates from an adult who was a healthcare worker with PCR-confirmed SARS-CoV-2 infection or an uninfected control (not recorded which). The sequenced material came from whole blood. CDR3 in DNA: TGCGCCAGCAGCCAACCTCTGCGGACACCAGAAGCTTTCTTT. Protein sequence: CASSQPLRTPEAFF.